The subject of this entry is one T cell receptor (beta chain). The antigen is unknown. This CDR3 is built from 13 residues. The V and J ends lost 5 bases and 2 bases respectively, with 7 bases between them. Looked up from germline, CDR1 is SGHAT and CDR2 is FQNNGV. Scientists recovered RNA and DNA together from roughly 21-30 mg of unsorted bulk tissue. Infection with HBV was chronic in patients; they were treatment-naive. This sample stems from a study of tumor-infiltrating lymphocytes in primary liver carcinoma. Study as a whole: Roughly 3.65 to 7.13 million productive TCRbeta reads came from each sample, comparable across tissue types. General study points: Against blood, tumors held a significantly higher top-250-clone fraction (p = 0.039). Tumor region pairs shared more overlap than did tumor-adjacent and tumor-blood pairs.

TCR beta cDNA was prepared out of around 460 ng total RNA by means of a constant-region primer. A slightly modified ARM-PCR protocol with three nested multiplex PCR rounds produced these TCR beta libraries. Each of the first two PCR rounds ran around 10 cycles with TRBV1-TRBV30 forward and C-beta reverse primers. MiXCR, applied by TCRdb to the multiplex PCR reads, yields one record per CDR3 protein. The data contain 52,000 or so distinct CDR3 sequences, around 82% of them seen just once; the ten biggest clones take up around 24%. This clonotype was sampled from a man aged 35 to 55 with primary liver carcinoma and hepatitis B virus infection. The gene calls are TRBV11-2 and TRBJ2-1; no definite D call. Input material: liver tumor tissue from sampling region 5. The subset denotes: tumor region T5, tumor centre. DNA for the CDR3: TGTGCCAGCAGCCAAAGGGCCTACAATGAGCAGTTCTTC. Translation: CASSQRAYNEQFF.